A single sample is the source of the 4 T cell receptor beta chains below, sequenced in a study of CD8 T cells in Susac syndrome. Random hexamers were used to reverse transcribe an amount of roughly 0.5 to 1 ug RNA. TCRdb redid the calling of the immunoSEQ multiplex PCR reads with MiXCR, one entry per CDR3 protein. Of about 200,000 distinct CDR3 sequences in the sample, more than 85% were seen once. Sequenced: CD4+ T cells from PBMCs. The source is a human donor with multiple sclerosis.

V is TRBV5-1 and J is TRBJ2-3; maybe TRBD1 (5 bases). The CDR3 length is 15 residues. Germline CDR1 and CDR2: SGHRS and YFSETQ. Deletions cut 2 bases from V and 0 bases from J, with 10 bases between. The CDR3 spells CASSFSAGSTDTQYF. The CDR3, as DNA: TGCGCCAGCAGCTTCTCGGCAGGGAGCACAGATACGCAGTATTTT.

The rearrangement links TRBV5-6 to TRBJ2-7; D is perhaps TRBD2 (5 bases). Trimming stripped 2 bases from V and 3 bases from J, with 9 bases between. The CDR3 spans 13 residues. Per germline, CDR1 SGHDT and CDR2 YYEEEE. The CDR3 is CASSFRRIYEQYF. The DNA of the CDR3 is TGTGCCAGCAGCTTTAGGAGGATCTACGAGCAGTACTTC. Full variable domain (rest looked up from reference TRBV5-6 and TRBJ2-7): DAGVTQSPTHLIKTRGQQVTLRCSPKSGHDTVSWYQQALGQGPQFIFQYYEEEERQRGNFPDRFSGHQFPNYSSELNVNALLLGDSALYLCASSFRRIYEQYFGPGTRLTVT.

In DNA form, the CDR3 reads TGCGCCAGCAAAGGGCAGGGTACAGATACGCAGTATTTT. It codes for CASKGQGTDTQYF. V usage is TRBV5-1 and J usage is TRBJ2-3; D might be TRBD1 (5 bases). The V gene lost 6 bases and the J gene lost 3 bases, with 11 bases spanning the gap. This CDR3 spans 13 amino acids. The V gene's germline CDR1 is SGHRS and CDR2 YFSETQ. Filled out from reference TRBV5-1 and TRBJ2-3, the complete variable domain reads KAGVTQTPRYLIKTRGQQVTLSCSPISGHRSVSWYQQTPGQGLQFLFEYFSETQRNKGNFPGRFSGRQFSNSRSEMNVSTLELGDSALYLCASKGQGTDTQYFGPGTRLTVL.

V is TRBV14 and J is TRBJ1-4, with a weak D call TRBD1 (6 bases). Germline CDR1 SGHDN, CDR2 FVKESK. This CDR3 spans 15 amino acids. Trimming removed 4 bases at V and 7 bases at J, with 16 bases between. As DNA, the CDR3 is TGTGCCAGCAGCCCAGAGGGACATGGAATTGAAAAACTGTTTTTT. It is translated as CASSPEGHGIEKLFF.